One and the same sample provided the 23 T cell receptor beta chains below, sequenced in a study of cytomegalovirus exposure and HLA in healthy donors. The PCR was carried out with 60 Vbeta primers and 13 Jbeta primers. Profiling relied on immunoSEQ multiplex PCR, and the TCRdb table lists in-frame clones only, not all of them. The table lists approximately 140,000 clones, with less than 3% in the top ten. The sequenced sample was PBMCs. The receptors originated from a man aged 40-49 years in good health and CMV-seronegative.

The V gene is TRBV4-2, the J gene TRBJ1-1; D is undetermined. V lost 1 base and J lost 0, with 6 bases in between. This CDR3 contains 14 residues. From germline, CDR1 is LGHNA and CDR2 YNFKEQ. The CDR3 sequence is CASSQVAVNTEAFF. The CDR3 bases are TGTGCCAGCAGCCAAGTGGCGGTGAACACTGAAGCTTTCTTT.

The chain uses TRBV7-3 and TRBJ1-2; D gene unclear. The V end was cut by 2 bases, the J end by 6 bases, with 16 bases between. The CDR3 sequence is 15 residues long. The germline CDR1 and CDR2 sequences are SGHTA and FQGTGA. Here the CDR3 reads CASSLLGSKRDGYTF. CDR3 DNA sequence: TGTGCCAGCAGCTTACTCGGGAGCAAAAGGGATGGCTACACCTTC. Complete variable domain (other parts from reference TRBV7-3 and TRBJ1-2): GAGVSQTPSNKVTEKGKYVELRCDPISGHTALYWYRQSLGQGPEFLIYFQGTGAADDSGLPNDRFFAVRPEGSVSTLKIQRTERGDSAVYLCASSLLGSKRDGYTFGSGTRLTVV.

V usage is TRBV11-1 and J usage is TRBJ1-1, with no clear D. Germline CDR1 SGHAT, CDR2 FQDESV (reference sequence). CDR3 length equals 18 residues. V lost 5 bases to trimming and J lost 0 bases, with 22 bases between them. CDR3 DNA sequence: TGTGCCAGCAGCCCTAGAAGAGGTAGGTTTGAGTTGAACACTGAAGCTTTCTTT. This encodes CASSPRRGRFELNTEAFF.

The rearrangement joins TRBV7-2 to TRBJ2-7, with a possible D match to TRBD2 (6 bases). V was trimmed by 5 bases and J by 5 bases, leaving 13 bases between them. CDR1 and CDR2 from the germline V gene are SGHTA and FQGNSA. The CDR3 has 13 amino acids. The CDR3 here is CASSGGIVHEQYF. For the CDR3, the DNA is TGTGCCAGCAGCGGCGGGATAGTTCACGAGCAGTACTTC.

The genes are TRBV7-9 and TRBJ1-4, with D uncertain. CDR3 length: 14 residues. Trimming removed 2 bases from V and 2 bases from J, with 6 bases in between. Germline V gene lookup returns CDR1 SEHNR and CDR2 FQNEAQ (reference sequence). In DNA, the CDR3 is TGTGCCAGCAGCTTAAGCCCGACTAATGAAAAACTGTTTTTT. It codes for CASSLSPTNEKLFF. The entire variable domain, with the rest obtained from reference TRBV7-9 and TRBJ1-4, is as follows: DTGVSQNPRHKITKRGQNVTFRCDPISEHNRLYWYRQTLGQGPEFLTYFQNEAQLEKSRLLSDRFSAERPKGSFSTLEIQRTEQGDSAMYLCASSLSPTNEKLFFGSGTQLSVL.

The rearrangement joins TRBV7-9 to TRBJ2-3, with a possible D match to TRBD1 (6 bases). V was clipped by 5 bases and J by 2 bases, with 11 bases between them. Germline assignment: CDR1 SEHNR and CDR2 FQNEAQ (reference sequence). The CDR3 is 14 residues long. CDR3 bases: TGTGCCAGCAGCCCCAGGGACAACACAGATACGCAGTATTTT. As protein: CASSPRDNTDTQYF.

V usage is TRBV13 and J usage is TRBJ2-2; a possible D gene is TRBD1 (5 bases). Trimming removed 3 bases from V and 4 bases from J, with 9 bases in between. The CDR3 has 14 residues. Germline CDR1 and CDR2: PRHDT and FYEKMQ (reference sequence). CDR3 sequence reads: CASSLGRVTGELFF. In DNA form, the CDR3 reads TGTGCCAGCAGCTTGGGCAGGGTCACCGGGGAGCTGTTTTTT.

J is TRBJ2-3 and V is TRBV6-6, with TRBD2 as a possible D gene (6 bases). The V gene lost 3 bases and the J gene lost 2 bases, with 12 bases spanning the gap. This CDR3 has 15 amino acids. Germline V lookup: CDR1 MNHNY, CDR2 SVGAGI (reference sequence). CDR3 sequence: CASSYYGGYTDTQYF. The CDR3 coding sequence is TGTGCCAGCAGTTATTACGGGGGATACACAGATACGCAGTATTTT.

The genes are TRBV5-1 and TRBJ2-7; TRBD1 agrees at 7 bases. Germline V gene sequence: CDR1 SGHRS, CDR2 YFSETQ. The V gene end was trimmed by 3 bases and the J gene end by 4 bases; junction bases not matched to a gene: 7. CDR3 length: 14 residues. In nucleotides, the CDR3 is TGCGCCAGCAGCTGGGGGACAGCTACTTACGAGCAGTACTTC. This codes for CASSWGTATYEQYF.

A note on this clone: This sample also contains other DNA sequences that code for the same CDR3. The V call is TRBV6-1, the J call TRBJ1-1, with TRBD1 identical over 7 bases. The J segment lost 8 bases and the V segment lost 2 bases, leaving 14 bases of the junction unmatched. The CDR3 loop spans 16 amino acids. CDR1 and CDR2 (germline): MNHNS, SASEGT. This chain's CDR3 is CASSEQNRGWGTEAFF. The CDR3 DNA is TGTGCCAGCAGTGAACAGAACAGGGGATGGGGAACCGAAGCTTTCTTT.

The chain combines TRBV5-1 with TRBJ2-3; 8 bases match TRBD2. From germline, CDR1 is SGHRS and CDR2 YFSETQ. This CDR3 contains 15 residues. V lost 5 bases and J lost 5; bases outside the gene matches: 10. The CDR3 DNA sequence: TGCGCCAGCAGACGCACGGGGGGGCCCGAAGATACGCAGTATTTT. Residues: CASRRTGGPEDTQYF.

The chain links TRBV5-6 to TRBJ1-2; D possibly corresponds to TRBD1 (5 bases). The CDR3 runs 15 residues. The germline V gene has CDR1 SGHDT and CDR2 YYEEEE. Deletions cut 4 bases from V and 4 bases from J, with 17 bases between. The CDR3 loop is CASSTWDLGGYGYTF. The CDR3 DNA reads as TGTGCCAGCAGCACATGGGACCTCGGGGGCTATGGCTACACCTTC.

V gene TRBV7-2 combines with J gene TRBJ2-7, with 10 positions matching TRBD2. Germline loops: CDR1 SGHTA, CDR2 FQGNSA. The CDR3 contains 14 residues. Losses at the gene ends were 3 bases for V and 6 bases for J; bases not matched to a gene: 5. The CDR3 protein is CASSFGLADLEQYF. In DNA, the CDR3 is TGTGCCAGCAGCTTCGGACTAGCGGACCTCGAGCAGTACTTC.

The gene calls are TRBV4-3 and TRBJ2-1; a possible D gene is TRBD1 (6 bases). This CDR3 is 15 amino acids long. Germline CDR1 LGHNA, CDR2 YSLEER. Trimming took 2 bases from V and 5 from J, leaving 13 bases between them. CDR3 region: CASSQKGTPNNEQFF. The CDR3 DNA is TGCGCCAGCAGCCAAAAAGGGACACCAAACAATGAGCAGTTCTTC.

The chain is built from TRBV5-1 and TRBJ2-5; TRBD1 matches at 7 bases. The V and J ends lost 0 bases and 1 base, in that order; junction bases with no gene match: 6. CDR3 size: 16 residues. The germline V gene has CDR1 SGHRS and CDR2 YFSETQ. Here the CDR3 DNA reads TGCGCCAGCAGCTTGGCCTTAGACAGGGCCCAAGAGACCCAGTACTTC. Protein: CASSLALDRAQETQYF.

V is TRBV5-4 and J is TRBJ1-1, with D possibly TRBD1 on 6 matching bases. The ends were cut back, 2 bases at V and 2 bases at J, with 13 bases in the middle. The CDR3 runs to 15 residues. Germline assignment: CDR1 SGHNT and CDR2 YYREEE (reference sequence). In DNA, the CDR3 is TGTGCCAGCAGCTTCGGGGCGGGGGCAAACACTGAAGCTTTCTTT. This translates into CASSFGAGANTEAFF.

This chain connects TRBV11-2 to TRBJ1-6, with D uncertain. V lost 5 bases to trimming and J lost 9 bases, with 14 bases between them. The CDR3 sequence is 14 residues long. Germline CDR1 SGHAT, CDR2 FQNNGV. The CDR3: CASSPGNGASPLHF. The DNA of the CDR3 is TGTGCCAGCAGCCCGGGGAATGGAGCTTCACCCCTCCACTTT.

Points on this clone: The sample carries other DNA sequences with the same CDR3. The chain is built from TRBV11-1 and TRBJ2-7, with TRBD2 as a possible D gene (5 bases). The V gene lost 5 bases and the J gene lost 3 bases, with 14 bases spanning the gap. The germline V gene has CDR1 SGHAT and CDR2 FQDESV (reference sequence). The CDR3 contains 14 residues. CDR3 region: CASSPRTGNYEQYF. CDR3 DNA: TGTGCCAGCAGCCCTCGGACGGGAAACTACGAGCAGTACTTC. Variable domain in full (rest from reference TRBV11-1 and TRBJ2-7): EAEVAQSPRYKITEKSQAVAFWCDPISGHATLYWYRQILGQGPELLVQFQDESVVDDSQLPKDRFSAERLKGVDSTLKIQPAELGDSAMYLCASSPRTGNYEQYFGPGTRLTVT.

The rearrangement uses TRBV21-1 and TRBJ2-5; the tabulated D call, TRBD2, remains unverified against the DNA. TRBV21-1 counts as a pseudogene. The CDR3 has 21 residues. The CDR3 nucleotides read TGTGCCAGCAGAAGGGACGGTTCAAACGGTCAGCGGGGGGAAACTCAAGAGACCCAGTACTTC. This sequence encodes CASRRDGSNGQRGETQETQYF.

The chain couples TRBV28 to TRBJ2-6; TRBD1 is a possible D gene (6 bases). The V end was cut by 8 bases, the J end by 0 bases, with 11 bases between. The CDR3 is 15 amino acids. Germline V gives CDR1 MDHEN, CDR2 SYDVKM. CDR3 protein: CASDTGSSGANVLTF. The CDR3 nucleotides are TGTGCCAGCGATACAGGGTCCTCTGGGGCCAACGTCCTGACTTTC.

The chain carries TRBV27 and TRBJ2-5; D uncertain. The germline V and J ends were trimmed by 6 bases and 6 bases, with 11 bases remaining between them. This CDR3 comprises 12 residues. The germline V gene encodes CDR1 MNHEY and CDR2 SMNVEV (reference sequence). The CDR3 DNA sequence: TGTGCCAGCAGCTATGACTTGAAGACCCAGTACTTC. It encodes CASSYDLKTQYF.

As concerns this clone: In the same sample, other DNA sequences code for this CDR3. The CDR3 spells CASSTGSQPQHF. The CDR3 region has the DNA TGTGCCAGCAGTACTGGGAGTCAGCCCCAGCATTTT. The chain carries TRBV6-5 and TRBJ1-5, with no clear D. This CDR3 is built from 12 residues. V gave up 5 bases and J gave up 6 bases, with 8 bases separating them. Germline values: CDR1 MNHEY, CDR2 SVGAGI.

The CDR3 DNA is TGTGCCAGCAGCTTGGGACTAGCGGGGGGGTTTGAGACCCAGTACTTC. Its translation is CASSLGLAGGFETQYF. The chain combines TRBV5-4 with TRBJ2-5, with 14 bases fitting TRBD2. Germline CDR1 and CDR2: SGHNT and YYREEE (reference sequence). Unmatched junction bases numbered 3, after V lost 0 bases and J lost 5 bases. The CDR3 loop spans 16 amino acids.